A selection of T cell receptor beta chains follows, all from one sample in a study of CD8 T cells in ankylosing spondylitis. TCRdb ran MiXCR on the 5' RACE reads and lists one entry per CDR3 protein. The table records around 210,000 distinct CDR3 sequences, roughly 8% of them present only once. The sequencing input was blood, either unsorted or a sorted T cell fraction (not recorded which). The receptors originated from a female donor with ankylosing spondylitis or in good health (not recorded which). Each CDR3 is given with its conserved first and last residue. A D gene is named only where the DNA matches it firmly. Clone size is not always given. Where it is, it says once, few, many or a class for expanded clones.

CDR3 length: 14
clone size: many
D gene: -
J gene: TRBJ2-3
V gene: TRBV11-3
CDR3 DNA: TGTGCCAGCAGCTTAGGGGCAGTAGGGGATACGCAGTATTTT
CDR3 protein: CASSLGAVGDTQYF

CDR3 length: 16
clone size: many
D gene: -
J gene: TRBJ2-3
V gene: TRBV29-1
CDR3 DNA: TGCAGCGCCAGGGGGGCTCAAACCTCTAGCACAGATACGCAGTATTTT
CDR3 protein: CSARGAQTSSTDTQYF

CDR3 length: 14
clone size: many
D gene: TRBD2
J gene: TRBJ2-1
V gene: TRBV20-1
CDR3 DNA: TGCAGTGCTAGAGAGGCTAGCGGGAGCTATGAGCAGTTCTTC
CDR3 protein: CSAREASGSYEQFF

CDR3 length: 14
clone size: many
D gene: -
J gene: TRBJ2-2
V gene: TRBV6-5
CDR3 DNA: TGTGCCAGCAGTTACGAAGAGGGGGCCGGGGAGCTGTTTTTT
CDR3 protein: CASSYEEGAGELFF

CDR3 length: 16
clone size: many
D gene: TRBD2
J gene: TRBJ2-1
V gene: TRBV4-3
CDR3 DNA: TGCGCCAGCAGCCAAGTGGGGGACTACTATCGGGGTGAGCAGTTCTTC
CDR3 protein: CASSQVGDYYRGEQFF

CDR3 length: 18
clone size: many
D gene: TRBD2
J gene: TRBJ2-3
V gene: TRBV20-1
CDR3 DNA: TGCAGTGCTAGAGATTGGGCTAGCGGGAGGGCCGGCACAGATACGCAGTATTTT
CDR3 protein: CSARDWASGRAGTDTQYF

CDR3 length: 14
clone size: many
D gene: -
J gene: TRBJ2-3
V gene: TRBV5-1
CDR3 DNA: TGCGCCAGCAGCACGACCGGGACTCCAGATACGCAGTATTTT
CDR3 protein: CASSTTGTPDTQYF

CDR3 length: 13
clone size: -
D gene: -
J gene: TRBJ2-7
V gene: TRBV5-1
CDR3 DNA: TGCGCCAGCAGCTCTCTTTGGGATGGCGAGCAGTACTTC
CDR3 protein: CASSSLWDGEQYF

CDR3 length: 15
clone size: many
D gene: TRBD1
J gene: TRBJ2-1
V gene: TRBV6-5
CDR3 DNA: TGTGCCAGCAGTTACGGGACAGGGAAATACAATGAGCAGTTCTTC
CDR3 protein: CASSYGTGKYNEQFF

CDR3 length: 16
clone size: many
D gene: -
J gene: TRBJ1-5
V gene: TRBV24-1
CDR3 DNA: TGTGCCCCTACCTATTCACAGATCTATAGCAATCAGCCCCAGCATTTT
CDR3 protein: CAPTYSQIYSNQPQHF

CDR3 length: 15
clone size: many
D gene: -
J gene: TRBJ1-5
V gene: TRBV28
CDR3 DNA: TGTGCCAGCAGTTTCCCTACAGGGACCAATCAGCCCCAGCATTTT
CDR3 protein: CASSFPTGTNQPQHF

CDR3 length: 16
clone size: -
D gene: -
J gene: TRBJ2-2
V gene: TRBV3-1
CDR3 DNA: TGTGCCAGCAGCCCAAGGGGGGCAGTCAACACCGGGGAGCTGTTTTTT
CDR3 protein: CASSPRGAVNTGELFF

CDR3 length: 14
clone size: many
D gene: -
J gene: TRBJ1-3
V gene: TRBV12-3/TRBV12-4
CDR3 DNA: TGTGCCAGCGGGCCTCAGGGACCCCGGGGTACCATATATTTT
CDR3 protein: CASGPQGPRGTIYF

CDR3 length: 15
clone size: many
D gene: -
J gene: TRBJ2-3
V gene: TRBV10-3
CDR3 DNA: TGTGCCATCAGCGAAGGACGTTCTAGCACAGATACGCAGTATTTT
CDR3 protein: CAISEGRSSTDTQYF

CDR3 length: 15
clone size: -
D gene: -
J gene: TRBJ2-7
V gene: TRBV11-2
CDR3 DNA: TGTGCCAGCAGCTTGAGTATGGGTGGCACCTACGAGCAGTACTTC
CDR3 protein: CASSLSMGGTYEQYF

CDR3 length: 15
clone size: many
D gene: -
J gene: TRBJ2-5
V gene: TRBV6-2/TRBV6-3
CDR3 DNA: TGTGCCAGCAGTCCTCTGAGTTTGGGGACGGCGACCCAGTACTTC
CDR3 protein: CASSPLSLGTATQYF

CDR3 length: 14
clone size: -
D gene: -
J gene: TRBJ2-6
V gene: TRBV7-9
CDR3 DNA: TGTGCCAGCAGCTTTGTCTCTGGGGCCAACGTCCTGACTTTC
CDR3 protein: CASSFVSGANVLTF

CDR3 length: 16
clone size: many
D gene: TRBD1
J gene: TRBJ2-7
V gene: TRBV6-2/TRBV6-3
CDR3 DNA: TGTGCCAGCATTCCCTTATCCGGGACAGGGATCTACGAGCAGTACTTC
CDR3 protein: CASIPLSGTGIYEQYF

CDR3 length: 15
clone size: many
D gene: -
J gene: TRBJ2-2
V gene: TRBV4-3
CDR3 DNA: TGCGCCAGCAGCCAAGGGATAGCGAACACCGGGGAGCTGTTTTTT
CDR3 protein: CASSQGIANTGELFF

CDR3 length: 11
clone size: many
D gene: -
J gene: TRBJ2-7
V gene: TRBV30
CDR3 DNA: TGTGCCACTAGTTTGGGATATGAGCAGTACTTC
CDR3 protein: CATSLGYEQYF

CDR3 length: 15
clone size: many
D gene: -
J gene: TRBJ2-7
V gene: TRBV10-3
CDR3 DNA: TGTGCCATCAGTGAGTCTTTAGCCGACCCCTACGAGCAGTACTTC
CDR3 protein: CAISESLADPYEQYF

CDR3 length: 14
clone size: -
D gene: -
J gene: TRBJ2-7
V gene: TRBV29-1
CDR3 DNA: TGCAGCATCCTCCGGGACATCAACTCCTACGAGCAGTACTTT
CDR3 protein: CSILRDINSYEQYF

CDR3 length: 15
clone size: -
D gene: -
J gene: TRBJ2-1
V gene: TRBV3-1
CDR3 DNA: TGTGCCTGCTGCCAACGTGGGAGCTCCTACAATGAGCAGTTCTTC
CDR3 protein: CACCQRGSSYNEQFF

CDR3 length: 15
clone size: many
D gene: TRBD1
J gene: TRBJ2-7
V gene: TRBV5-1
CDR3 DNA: TGCGCCAGCAGCTTATGGGGGACAGGAGGCTACGAGCAGTACTTC
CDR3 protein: CASSLWGTGGYEQYF

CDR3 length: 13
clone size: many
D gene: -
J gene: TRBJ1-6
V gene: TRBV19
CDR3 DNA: TGTGCCAGTACGGGACATTATAATTCACCCCTCCACTTT
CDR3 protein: CASTGHYNSPLHF

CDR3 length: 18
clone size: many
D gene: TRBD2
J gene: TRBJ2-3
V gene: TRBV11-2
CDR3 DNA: TGTGCCAGCAGCTTTAGACTAGCGGGAGTCGGGGGCACAGATACGCAGTATTTT
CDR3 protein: CASSFRLAGVGGTDTQYF

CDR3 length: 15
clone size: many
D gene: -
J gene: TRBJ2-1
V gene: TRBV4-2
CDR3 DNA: TGTGCCAGCAGCCTTACTTTGGGCTCCTACAATGAGCAGTTCTTC
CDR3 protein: CASSLTLGSYNEQFF

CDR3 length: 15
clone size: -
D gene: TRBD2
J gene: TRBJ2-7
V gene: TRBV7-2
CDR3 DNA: TGTGCCAGCAGCTTAGCCGGAGCGGGACCCTACGAGCAGTACTTC
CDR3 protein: CASSLAGAGPYEQYF